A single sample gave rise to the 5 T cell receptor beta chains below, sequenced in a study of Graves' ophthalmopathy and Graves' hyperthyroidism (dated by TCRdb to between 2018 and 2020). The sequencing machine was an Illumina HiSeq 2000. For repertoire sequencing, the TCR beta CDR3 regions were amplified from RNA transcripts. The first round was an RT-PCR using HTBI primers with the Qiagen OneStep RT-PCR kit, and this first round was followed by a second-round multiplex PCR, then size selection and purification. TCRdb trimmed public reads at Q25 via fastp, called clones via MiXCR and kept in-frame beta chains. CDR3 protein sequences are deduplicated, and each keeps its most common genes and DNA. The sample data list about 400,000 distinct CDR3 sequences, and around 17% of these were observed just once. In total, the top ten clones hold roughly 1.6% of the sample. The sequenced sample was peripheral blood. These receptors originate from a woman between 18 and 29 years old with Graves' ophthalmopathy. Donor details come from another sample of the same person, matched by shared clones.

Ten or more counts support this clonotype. The CDR3 sequence: CASSLIPREVNTEAFF. In DNA form, the CDR3 reads TGTGCCAGCAGCTTAATACCCAGGGAGGTGAACACTGAAGCTTTCTTT. J is TRBJ1-1 and V is TRBV11-3; possibly TRBD1 for D (5 bases). V was clipped by 2 bases and J by 0 bases, with 13 bases between them. Germline-derived CDR1 and CDR2 are SGHNT and YENEEA. The CDR3 runs 16 residues. Supplemented by reference TRBV11-3 and TRBJ1-1, the full variable domain reads EAGVVQSPRYKIIEKKQPVAFWCNPISGHNTLYWYLQNLGQGPELLIRYENEEAVDDSQLPKDRFSAERLKGVDSTLKIQPAELGDSAVYLCASSLIPREVNTEAFFGQGTRLTVV.

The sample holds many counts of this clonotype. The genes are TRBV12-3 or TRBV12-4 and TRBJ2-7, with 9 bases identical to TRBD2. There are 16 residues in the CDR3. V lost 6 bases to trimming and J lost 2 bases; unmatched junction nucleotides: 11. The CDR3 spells CASSLTSGRWPYEQYF. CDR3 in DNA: TGTGCCAGCAGCCTCACCAGCGGGAGGTGGCCCTACGAGCAGTACTTC.

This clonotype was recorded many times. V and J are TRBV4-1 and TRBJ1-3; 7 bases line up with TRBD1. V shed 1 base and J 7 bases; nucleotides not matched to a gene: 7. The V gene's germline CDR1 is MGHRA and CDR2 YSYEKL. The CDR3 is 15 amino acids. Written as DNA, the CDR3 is TGCGCCAGCAGCCAAGGGCAGGGGGAGGGTAACACCATATATTTT. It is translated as CASSQGQGEGNTIYF.

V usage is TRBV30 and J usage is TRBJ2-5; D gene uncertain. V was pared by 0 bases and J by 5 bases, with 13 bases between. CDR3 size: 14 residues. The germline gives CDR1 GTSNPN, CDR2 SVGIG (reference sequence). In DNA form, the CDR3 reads TGTGCCTGGAGTGTCAACCTTCTGAAGGAGACCCAGTACTTC. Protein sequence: CAWSVNLLKETQYF. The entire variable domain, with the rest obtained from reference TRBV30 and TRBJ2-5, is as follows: SQTIHQWPATLVQPVGSPLSLECTVEGTSNPNLYWYRQAAGRGLQLLFYSVGIGQISSEVPQNLSASRPQDRQFILSSKKLLLSDSGFYLCAWSVNLLKETQYFGPGTRLLVL.

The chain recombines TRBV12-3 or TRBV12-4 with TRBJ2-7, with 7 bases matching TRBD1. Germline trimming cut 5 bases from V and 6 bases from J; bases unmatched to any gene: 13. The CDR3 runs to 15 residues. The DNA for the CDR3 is TGTGCCAGCAGTCCCAACGACAGGGAATTAGGCGAGCAGTACTTC. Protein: CASSPNDRELGEQYF.